This TCR beta chain was sequenced for a study of T cells in Graves' hyperthyroidism and ophthalmopathy. This clonotype showed up just a few times. What it recognizes is unknown. If no ophthalmopathy progression occurred within 18 months, Graves' hyperthyroidism was stable. Newly diagnosed patients aged 18 to 65 had hyperthyroidism of under 2 months' duration. The TCR beta CDR3 regions underwent amplification using RNA transcripts as the source. Initially, a first-round RT-PCR of the TCR CDR3 employed the HTBI primer set. A single record per CDR3 protein comes from TCRdb applying MiXCR to the multiplex PCR reads. Of roughly 200,000 distinct CDR3 sequences in the sample, about 18% were seen once. Study-wide points: Using 13 V-J features, a model discriminated ophthalmopathy from stable hyperthyroidism. Most thyroid clonotypes expanded above 0.001 appeared in blood too.

Specimen: blood. The sequence was collected from a man between 35 and 55 years old with Graves' hyperthyroidism.

CDR3 coding DNA: TGTGCCAGCAGGCGGACAGGGGCTAACGGTGGCTACACCTTC. Translation: CASRRTGANGGYTF. This chain uses TRBV27 with TRBJ1-2, with 9 nucleotides matching TRBD1. The V segment lost 6 bases and the J segment 7 bases; nucleotides outside the gene matches: 9. In germline, CDR1 is MNHEY, CDR2 SMNVEV (reference sequence). The CDR3 is made up of 14 amino acids.